This entry lists 19 T cell receptor beta chains sequenced from one sample in a study of beta chain features in type 1 diabetes. The entirety of the isolated RNA underwent reverse transcription, so expressed TCRB transcripts were sequenced. Clones were read by immunoSEQ multiplex PCR, and TCRdb kept only the in-frame ones, dropping some. The data show some 150,000 clones, about 10% seen once. Sequences were obtained from central memory CD4+ T cells from blood. These receptors all come from a man in his late teens or twenties in good health.

The V and J genes are TRBV4-3 and TRBJ1-3, with no clear D. Germline values: CDR1 LGHNA, CDR2 YSLEER. Trimming shortened V by 0 bases and J by 0 bases, and 9 bases separated the two germline ends. There are 16 residues in the CDR3. As DNA, the CDR3 is TGCGCCAGCAGCCAAGATCCGGTGAGCTCTGGAAACACCATATATTTT. The encoded protein is CASSQDPVSSGNTIYF.

This sequence joins TRBV5-4 and TRBJ2-1; 11 positions agree with TRBD2. Germline CDR1 and CDR2: SGHNT and YYREEE (reference sequence). The length of the CDR3 is 15 residues. V lost 0 bases, J lost 8 bases, and 4 bases stayed unmatched. The DNA of the CDR3 is TGTGCCAGCAGCTTGGGTAGCGGGGGGGCCGATGAGCAGTTCTTC. Amino acids: CASSLGSGGADEQFF.

This clone was counted only a few times. The V gene is TRBV10-3, the J gene TRBJ2-3; 8 bases agree with TRBD2. V dropped 10 bases and J dropped 1; count of bases not matched to a gene: 7. CDR3 length: 14 residues. Germline V gives CDR1 ENHRY, CDR2 SYGVKD. The CDR3 DNA is TGTGCCACCGGGGCGGGGGGTGGCACAGATACGCAGTATTTT. This sequence encodes CATGAGGGTDTQYF.

The J gene is TRBJ1-5, the V gene TRBV7-9; the match to TRBD1 covers 12 bases. V was clipped by 1 base and J by 6 bases; unmatched bases: 4. The V gene's germline CDR1 is SEHNR and CDR2 FQNEAQ (reference sequence). The length of the CDR3 is 16 residues. The CDR3 region has the DNA TGTGCCAGCAGCTTAGAGGGACAGGGGGCAGGTCAGCCCCAGCATTTT. Translated: CASSLEGQGAGQPQHF. The full variable domain, rest sourced from reference TRBV7-9 and TRBJ1-5, is DTGVSQNPRHKITKRGQNVTFRCDPISEHNRLYWYRQTLGQGPEFLTYFQNEAQLEKSRLLSDRFSAERPKGSFSTLEIQRTEQGDSAMYLCASSLEGQGAGQPQHFGDGTRLSIL.

The chain is built from TRBV30 and TRBJ2-7; 8 bases map to TRBD1. Looked up from germline, CDR1 is GTSNPN and CDR2 is SVGIG (reference sequence). With V trimmed by 0 bases and J by 4 bases, 5 bases remained unmatched. The CDR3 has 14 amino acids. DNA of the CDR3: TGTGCCTGGAGTGTTTGGACAGGGAGGTACGAGCAGTACTTC. It yields the protein CAWSVWTGRYEQYF. Combining the CDR3 with reference TRBV30 and TRBJ2-7 gives the whole variable domain SQTIHQWPATLVQPVGSPLSLECTVEGTSNPNLYWYRQAAGRGLQLLFYSVGIGQISSEVPQNLSASRPQDRQFILSSKKLLLSDSGFYLCAWSVWTGRYEQYFGPGTRLTVT.

This clone was counted between two and nine times. The rearrangement joins TRBV5-4 to TRBJ1-2; D is perhaps TRBD1 (5 bases). V lost 4 bases and J 7 bases, leaving 23 bases between the germline ends. The germline CDR1 and CDR2 sequences are SGHNT and YYREEE (reference sequence). The CDR3 is 16 amino acids. CDR3: CASSPASESGVGGYTF. Written as DNA, the CDR3 is TGTGCCAGCAGCCCGGCTTCCGAGTCGGGGGTCGGTGGCTACACCTTC.

The chain links TRBV25-1 to TRBJ2-1, with 7 bases identical to TRBD1. Trimming at V came to 11 bases and at J to 2 bases, leaving 6 bases not matched to a gene. Germline CDR1 is MGHDK and CDR2 is SYGVNS. The CDR3 runs to 13 residues. CDR3 region: CAHRQGPYNEQFF. The DNA of the CDR3 is TGTGCCCACCGACAGGGTCCCTACAATGAGCAGTTCTTC. Variable domain in full (rest from reference TRBV25-1 and TRBJ2-1): EADIYQTPRYLVIGTGKKITLECSQTMGHDKMYWYQQDPGMELHLIHYSYGVNSTEKGDLSSESTVSRIRTEHFPLTLESARPSHTSQYLCAHRQGPYNEQFFGPGTRLTVL.

J is TRBJ1-4 and V is TRBV9; maybe TRBD1 (5 bases). Looked up from germline, CDR1 is SGDLS and CDR2 is YYNGEE. The CDR3 has 16 residues. V lost 0 bases and J lost 3, with 12 bases in between. The CDR3 loop is CASSVAAGLPNEKLFF. In nucleotides, the CDR3 is TGTGCCAGCAGCGTAGCTGCGGGACTTCCTAATGAAAAACTGTTTTTT.

The chain recombines TRBV7-9 with TRBJ2-5; possibly TRBD1 for D (6 bases). With 6 bases removed from V and 4 bases from J, the gap between germline ends came to 12 bases. Germline assignment: CDR1 SEHNR and CDR2 FQNEAQ (reference sequence). The length of the CDR3 is 13 residues. The DNA of the CDR3 is TGTGCCAGCAGAACAGGGTATTTAGAGACCCAGTACTTC. Protein sequence: CASRTGYLETQYF.

The chain uses TRBV28 and TRBJ2-3; 7 bases match TRBD1. V lost 6 bases and J lost 3; bases outside the gene matches: 6. There are 14 residues in the CDR3. Looked up from germline, CDR1 is MDHEN and CDR2 is SYDVKM. CDR3 amino acids: CASSRQGVTDTQYF. The CDR3 coding sequence is TGTGCCAGCAGCCGACAGGGAGTAACAGATACGCAGTATTTT.

The chain recombines TRBV5-1 with TRBJ1-5; 8 positions match TRBD1. Germline V lookup: CDR1 SGHRS, CDR2 YFSETQ. V was pared by 4 bases and J by 6 bases, with 9 bases of the junction left unmatched. This CDR3 is built from 15 residues. The CDR3 DNA follows: TGCGCCAGCAGCCAGACAGGGGCCGGCGGTCAGCCCCAGCATTTT. Amino acids: CASSQTGAGGQPQHF.

This clone has just a few counts. V usage is TRBV12-5 and J usage is TRBJ2-5; possible D gene TRBD2, 5 bases. This CDR3 has 13 residues. The V and J ends lost 1 base and 5 bases respectively, with 8 bases between them. Germline lookup yields CDR1 LGHNT and CDR2 FRNRAP. CDR3 DNA: TGTGCTAGTGGTTTGGGTGGAGGTGAGACCCAGTACTTC. Its translation: CASGLGGGETQYF.

V and J are TRBV7-3 and TRBJ2-2, with 12 positions matching TRBD1. V lost 6 bases and J lost 7; bases outside the gene matches: 9. CDR1 and CDR2 (germline): SGHTA, FQGTGA. The CDR3 runs to 16 residues. CDR3 residues: CASRAGTGGSGGELFF. The DNA of the CDR3 is TGTGCCAGCAGGGCCGGGACAGGGGGCTCCGGCGGGGAGCTGTTTTTT.

V and J are TRBV27 and TRBJ2-7; possibly TRBD1 for D (7 bases). Trimming cost V 4 bases and J 4 bases, with 20 bases left between them. Germline CDR1 and CDR2: MNHEY and SMNVEV (reference sequence). The CDR3 spans 16 residues. The CDR3 is CASSSLSGRGVYEQYF. The CDR3 DNA reads TGTGCCAGCAGTTCCCTCTCCGGCAGGGGGGTTTACGAGCAGTACTTC.

This chain uses TRBV30 with TRBJ1-5; 9 nucleotides line up with TRBD1. V shed 1 base, J shed 5 bases, and the junction held 6 bases outside the gene matches. Germline CDR1 and CDR2: GTSNPN and SVGIG (reference sequence). The CDR3 totals 15 residues. The CDR3 sequence: CAWSGGTGGDQPQHF. The CDR3 nucleotides read TGTGCCTGGAGTGGGGGAACAGGGGGCGATCAGCCCCAGCATTTT.

The chain is built from TRBV11-2 and TRBJ2-5; the D gene is possibly TRBD1 (6 bases). The CDR3 consists of 13 residues. V lost 6 bases, J lost 1 base, and 9 bases lay in between. Germline V gene lookup returns CDR1 SGHAT and CDR2 FQNNGV. CDR3 DNA: TGTGCCAGCAGTTGGGGGCCCCAAGAGACCCAGTACTTC. Its protein product is CASSWGPQETQYF.

The rearrangement links TRBV6-1 to TRBJ2-6; 8 nucleotides line up with TRBD1. Trimming at V came to 6 bases and at J to 5 bases, leaving 6 bases not matched to a gene. The CDR3 consists of 15 residues. Germline CDR1 and CDR2: MNHNS and SASEGT. The CDR3 loop reads CASSPGQGRANVLTF. The DNA for the CDR3 is TGTGCCAGCAGCCCCGGACAGGGTAGGGCCAACGTCCTGACTTTC.

The V gene is TRBV18, the J gene TRBJ1-2; TRBD1 aligns across 7 bases. Germline loops: CDR1 KGHSH, CDR2 LQKENI. The CDR3 covers 16 residues. V lost 0 bases, J lost 4 bases, and 8 bases stayed unmatched. CDR3 DNA: TGTGCCAGCTCACCACCGCCCGGGACAGCCTTCTATGGCTACACCTTC. It translates to CASSPPPGTAFYGYTF.

This clone turned up a few times. The chain couples TRBV6-1 to TRBJ2-1; D is ambiguous. Trimming cost V 9 bases and J 4 bases, with 10 bases left between them. CDR1 is MNHNS and CDR2 is SASEGT in the germline V gene. This CDR3 has 12 amino acids. The chain's CDR3 is CASIRSYNEQFF. The CDR3 DNA reads TGTGCCAGTATTAGGAGTTACAATGAGCAGTTCTTC.